The T cell receptor beta chain under discussion was sequenced for a study of Ad26.COV2.S vaccination and SARS-CoV-2 variants. Study-level findings and limits: Total T cell responses were possibly underestimated by TCR breadth and depth analyses.

The repertoire was sequenced with immunoSEQ multiplex PCR; TCRdb's copy has only in-frame clones and lacks some. This table has about 350,000 clones, 86% appearing once. This CDR3 comprises 15 residues. The V gene end was trimmed by 4 bases and the J gene end by 7 bases; junction bases not matched to a gene: 4. The germline V gene encodes CDR1 MGHRA and CDR2 YSYEKL. Treatment here: some 20 received Ad26.COV2.S at low or high dose, single or two shots; roughly five received placebo; per-sample allocation not given. Vaccine and placebo recipients were sampled on day 63 after the first injection. Of note for this clone: Its specificity is unknown.

The TCR originated in a person aged 18-60 years who received the Ad26.COV2.S COVID-19 vaccine or a placebo. The chain combines TRBV4-1 with TRBJ2-1; 13 bases line up with TRBD2. This specimen was peripheral blood, taken in a trial of Ad26.COV2.S vaccine versus placebo. CDR3 coding DNA: TGCGCCAGCAGCCCCCCGACTAGCGGGAGGAATGAGCAGTTCTTC. Residues: CASSPPTSGRNEQFF.